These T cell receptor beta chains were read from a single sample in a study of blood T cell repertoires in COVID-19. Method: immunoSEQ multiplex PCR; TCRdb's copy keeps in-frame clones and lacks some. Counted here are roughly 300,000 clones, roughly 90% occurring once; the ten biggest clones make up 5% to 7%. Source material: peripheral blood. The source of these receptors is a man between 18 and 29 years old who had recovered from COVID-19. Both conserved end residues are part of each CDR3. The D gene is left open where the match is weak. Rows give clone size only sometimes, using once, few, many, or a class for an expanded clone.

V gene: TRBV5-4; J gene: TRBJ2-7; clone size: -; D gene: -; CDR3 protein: CASSLEWVGAEQYF; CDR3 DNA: TGTGCCAGCAGCTTGGAATGGGTAGGGGCCGAGCAGTACTTC
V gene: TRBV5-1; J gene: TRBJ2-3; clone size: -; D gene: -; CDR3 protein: CASSSERGDDTQYF; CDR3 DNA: TGCGCCAGCAGCTCAGAAAGGGGCGATGATACGCAGTATTTT
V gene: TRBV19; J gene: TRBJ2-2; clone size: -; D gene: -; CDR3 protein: CASSTQTAGELFF; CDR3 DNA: TGTGCCAGTAGTACCCAAACGGCCGGGGAGCTGTTTTTT
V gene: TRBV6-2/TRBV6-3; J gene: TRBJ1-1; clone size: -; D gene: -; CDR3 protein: CASSPRWGQTYTEAFF; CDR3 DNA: TGTGCCAGCAGCCCCCGTTGGGGGCAGACTTACACTGAAGCTTTCTTT
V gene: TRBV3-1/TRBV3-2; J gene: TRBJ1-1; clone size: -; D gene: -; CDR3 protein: CASSHSEGRTEAFF; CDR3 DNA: TGTGCCAGCAGCCATTCAGAAGGGAGGACTGAAGCTTTCTTT
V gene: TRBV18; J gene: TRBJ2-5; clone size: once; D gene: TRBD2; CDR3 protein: CASSPGLAGEETQYF; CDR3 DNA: TGTGCCAGCTCACCAGGACTAGCGGGGGAAGAGACCCAGTACTTC
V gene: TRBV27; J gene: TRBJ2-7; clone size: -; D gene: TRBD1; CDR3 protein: CASSLMVIGGSEQYF; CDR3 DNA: TGTGCCAGCAGTTTAATGGTTATAGGGGGCTCCGAGCAGTACTTC
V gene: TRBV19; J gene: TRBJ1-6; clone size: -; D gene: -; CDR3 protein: CASSTPPGSSYNSPLHF; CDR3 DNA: TGTGCCAGTAGTACACCCCCGGGGAGCTCCTATAATTCACCCCTCCACTTT
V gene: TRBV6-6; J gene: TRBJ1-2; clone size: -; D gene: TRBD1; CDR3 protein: CASSYSSDRDGYTF; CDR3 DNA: TGTGCCAGCAGTTACTCCAGCGACAGGGATGGCTACACCTTC
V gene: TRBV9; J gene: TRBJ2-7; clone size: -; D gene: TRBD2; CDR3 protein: CASSPSGGTPYEQYF; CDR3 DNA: TGTGCCAGCAGCCCTAGCGGGGGTACACCCTACGAGCAGTACTTC
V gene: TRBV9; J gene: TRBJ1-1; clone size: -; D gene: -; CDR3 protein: CASSKGGGTEAFF; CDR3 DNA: TGTGCCAGCAGCAAGGGCGGCGGGACTGAAGCTTTCTTT
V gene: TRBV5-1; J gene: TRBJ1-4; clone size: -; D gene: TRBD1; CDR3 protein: CASSLDGQGVTNEKLFF; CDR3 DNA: TGCGCCAGCAGCTTGGACGGACAGGGGGTTACTAATGAAAAACTGTTTTTT
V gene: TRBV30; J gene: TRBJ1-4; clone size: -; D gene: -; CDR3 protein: CAWSAPVETNEKLFF; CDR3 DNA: TGTGCCTGGAGTGCTCCAGTGGAGACTAATGAAAAACTGTTTTTT
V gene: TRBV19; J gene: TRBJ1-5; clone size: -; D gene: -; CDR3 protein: CASSILGQRQPQHF; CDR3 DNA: TGTGCCAGTAGTATCCTCGGACAGAGACAGCCCCAGCATTTT
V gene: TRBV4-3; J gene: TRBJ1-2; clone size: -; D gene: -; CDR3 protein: CASSQDGAYGYTF; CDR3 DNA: TGCGCCAGCAGCCAAGATGGGGCCTATGGCTACACCTTC
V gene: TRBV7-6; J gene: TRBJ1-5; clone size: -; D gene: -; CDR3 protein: CASSLGAGQPQHF; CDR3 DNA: TGTGCCAGCAGCCTGGGGGCCGGGCAGCCCCAGCATTTT
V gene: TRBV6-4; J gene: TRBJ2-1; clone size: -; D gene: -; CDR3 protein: CASSRNPLGGVVGDEQFF; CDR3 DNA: TGTGCCAGCAGCCGGAATCCGTTGGGCGGGGTGGTGGGGGATGAGCAGTTCTTC
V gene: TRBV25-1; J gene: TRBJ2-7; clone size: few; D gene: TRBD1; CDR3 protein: CATTLGTDTGTGSEQYF; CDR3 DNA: TGTGCCACAACTCTTGGGACTGATACCGGGACAGGGTCCGAGCAGTACTTC
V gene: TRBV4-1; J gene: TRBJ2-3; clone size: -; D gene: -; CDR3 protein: CASTPRAGITDTQYF; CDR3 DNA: TGCGCCAGCACCCCCAGGGCGGGGATCACAGATACGCAGTATTTT
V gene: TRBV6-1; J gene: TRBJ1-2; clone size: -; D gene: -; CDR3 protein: CASSARLRGGGPPHYGYTF; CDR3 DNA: TGTGCCAGCAGTGCCCGTCTTCGGGGGGGCGGGCCCCCTCACTATGGCTACACCTTC
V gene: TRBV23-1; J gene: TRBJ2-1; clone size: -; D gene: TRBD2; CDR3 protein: CATRLAGPSSYNEQFF; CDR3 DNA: TGCGCCACGAGACTAGCGGGACCGAGCTCCTACAATGAGCAGTTCTTC
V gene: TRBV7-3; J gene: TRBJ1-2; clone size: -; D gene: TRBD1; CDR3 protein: CASSSHWGTGLEGYTF; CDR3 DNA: TGTGCCAGCAGCTCCCATTGGGGGACAGGGCTGGAAGGCTACACCTTC
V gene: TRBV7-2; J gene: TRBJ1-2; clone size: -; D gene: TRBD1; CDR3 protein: CASIQGAGFNYGYTF; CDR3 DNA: TGTGCCAGCATCCAGGGGGCTGGGTTCAACTATGGCTACACCTTC
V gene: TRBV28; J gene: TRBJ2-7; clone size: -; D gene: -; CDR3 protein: CASSLATSGEQYF; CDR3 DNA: TGTGCCAGCAGTCTTGCCACATCGGGAGAGCAGTACTTC